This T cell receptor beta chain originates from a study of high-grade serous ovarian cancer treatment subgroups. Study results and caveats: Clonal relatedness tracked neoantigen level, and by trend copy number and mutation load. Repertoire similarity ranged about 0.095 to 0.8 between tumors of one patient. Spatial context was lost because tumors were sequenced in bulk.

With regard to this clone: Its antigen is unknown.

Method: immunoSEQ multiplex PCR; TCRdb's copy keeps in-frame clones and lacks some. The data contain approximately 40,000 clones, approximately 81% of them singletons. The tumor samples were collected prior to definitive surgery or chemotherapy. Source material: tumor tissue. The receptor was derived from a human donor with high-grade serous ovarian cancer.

The CDR3 is CASSLGQGVGQPQHF. Written as DNA, the CDR3 is TGCGCCAGCAGCTTGGGTCAGGGTGTCGGTCAGCCCCAGCATTTT. The chain is built from TRBV5-1 and TRBJ1-5; D is possibly TRBD1 (5 bases). The CDR3 has 15 residues. V lost 0 bases and J lost 6, with 13 bases in between. Germline V gene lookup returns CDR1 SGHRS and CDR2 YFSETQ.